The present T cell receptor beta chain was sequenced within a study of T cell responses to AZD1222 COVID-19 vaccine. Overall study findings and caveats: Repertoire collection took place solely once the T cell response had peaked. Vaccine-associated CD4 TCRs ranged over spike, dominating at 160-218 and 743-854.

With respect to this clone: Its specificity is not known.

Profiled with immunoSEQ multiplex PCR; TCRdb holds only in-frame clones, not every one. The table shows tens of thousands of clones, with 83% occurring only once. This CDR3 has 14 residues. The germline CDR1 and CDR2 sequences are SGHTS and YDEGEE. V was clipped by 4 bases and J by 6 bases; unmatched bases: 5. The chain couples TRBV5-8 to TRBJ2-3; 10 nucleotides line up with TRBD2. The source material was peripheral blood, sampled on day 0 of AZD1222 vaccination. The TCR originated in an adult in good health. CDR3 residues: CASSLLAGRDTQYF. The CDR3 DNA reads as TGTGCCAGCAGCCTACTAGCGGGGCGGGATACGCAGTATTTT.